Described below is a single T cell receptor beta chain sequence and its context. Under the authors' procedure: By means of reference gene primer amplification, nucleated cell counts were estimated. Only in-frame clones appear in the TCRdb table, and some are missing; sequencing was by immunoSEQ multiplex PCR. That table gives V, J and clone size, and the DNA gave D and trimming. The sample lists about 150,000 clones, over 75% occurring once. The record originates from a study of blood T cell repertoires in COVID-19. Overall study: COVID-19 samples, acute and convalescent, were from the United States, Italy and Spain.

The germline V gene encodes CDR1 LGHDT and CDR2 YNNKEL (reference sequence). J lost 4 bases, V lost 2 bases, and 5 bases had no gene match. The CDR3 extends over 16 amino acids. The TCR sequence derives from a man aged 80 or over with COVID-19, enrolled during active disease. Sequenced material: peripheral blood. This rearrangement joins TRBV3-1 (or the pseudogene TRBV3-2) to TRBJ1-2, with 12 bases lining up with TRBD1. Here the CDR3 reads CASSQPGQGASYGYTF. The CDR3 DNA is TGTGCCAGCAGCCAACCGGGACAGGGGGCTTCCTATGGCTACACCTTC.